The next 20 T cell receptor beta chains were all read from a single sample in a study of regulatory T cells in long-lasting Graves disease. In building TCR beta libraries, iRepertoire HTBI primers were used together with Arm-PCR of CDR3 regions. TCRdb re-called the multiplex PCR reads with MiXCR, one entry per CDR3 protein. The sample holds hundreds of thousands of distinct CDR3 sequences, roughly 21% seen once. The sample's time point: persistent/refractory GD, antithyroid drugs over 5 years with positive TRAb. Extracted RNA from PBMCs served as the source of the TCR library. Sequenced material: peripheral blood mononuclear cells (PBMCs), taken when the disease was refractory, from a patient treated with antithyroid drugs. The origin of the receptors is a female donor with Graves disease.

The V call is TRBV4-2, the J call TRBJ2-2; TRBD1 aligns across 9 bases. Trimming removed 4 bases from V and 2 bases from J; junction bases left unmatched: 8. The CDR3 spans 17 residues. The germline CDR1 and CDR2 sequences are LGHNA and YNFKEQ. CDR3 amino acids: CASSPRTGGPNTGELFF. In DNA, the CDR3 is TGTGCCAGCAGCCCTCGAACAGGGGGCCCCAACACCGGGGAGCTGTTTTTT.

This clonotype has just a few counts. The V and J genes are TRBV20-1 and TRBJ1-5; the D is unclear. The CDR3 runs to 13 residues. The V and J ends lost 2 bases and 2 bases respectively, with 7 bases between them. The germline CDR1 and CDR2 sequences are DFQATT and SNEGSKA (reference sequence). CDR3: CSARPPGNQPQHF. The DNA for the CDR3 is TGCAGTGCTAGACCCCCTGGCAATCAGCCCCAGCATTTT.

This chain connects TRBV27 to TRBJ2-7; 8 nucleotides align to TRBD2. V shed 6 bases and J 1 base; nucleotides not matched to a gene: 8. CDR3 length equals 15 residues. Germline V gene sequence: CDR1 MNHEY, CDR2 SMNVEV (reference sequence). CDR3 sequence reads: CASSPAGGSSYEQYF. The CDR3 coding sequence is TGTGCCAGCAGCCCTGCGGGGGGCTCATCCTACGAGCAGTACTTC.

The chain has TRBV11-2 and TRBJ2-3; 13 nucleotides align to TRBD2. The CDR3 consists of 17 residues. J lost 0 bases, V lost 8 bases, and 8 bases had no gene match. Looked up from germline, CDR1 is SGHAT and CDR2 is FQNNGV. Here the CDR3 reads CASSRLAGGPSTDTQYF. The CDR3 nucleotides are TGTGCCAGCTCTAGACTAGCGGGGGGACCTAGCACAGATACGCAGTATTTT. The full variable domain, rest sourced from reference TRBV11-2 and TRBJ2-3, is EAGVAQSPRYKIIEKRQSVAFWCNPISGHATLYWYQQILGQGPKLLIQFQNNGVVDDSQLPKDRFSAERLKGVDSTLKIQPAKLEDSAVYLCASSRLAGGPSTDTQYFGPGTRLTVL.

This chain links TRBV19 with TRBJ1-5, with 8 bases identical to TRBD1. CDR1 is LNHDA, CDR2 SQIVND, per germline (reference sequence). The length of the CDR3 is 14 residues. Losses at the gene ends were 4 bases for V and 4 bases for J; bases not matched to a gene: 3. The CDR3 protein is CASSTQGANQPQHF. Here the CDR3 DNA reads TGTGCCAGTAGTACCCAGGGGGCAAATCAGCCCCAGCATTTT.

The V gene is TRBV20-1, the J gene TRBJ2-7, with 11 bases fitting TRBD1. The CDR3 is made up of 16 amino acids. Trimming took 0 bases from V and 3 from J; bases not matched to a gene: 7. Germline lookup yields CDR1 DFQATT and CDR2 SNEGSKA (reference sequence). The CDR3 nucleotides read TGCAGTGCTAGAGATAGCCGGACAGGGGGCTACTACGAGCAGTACTTC. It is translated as CSARDSRTGGYYEQYF.

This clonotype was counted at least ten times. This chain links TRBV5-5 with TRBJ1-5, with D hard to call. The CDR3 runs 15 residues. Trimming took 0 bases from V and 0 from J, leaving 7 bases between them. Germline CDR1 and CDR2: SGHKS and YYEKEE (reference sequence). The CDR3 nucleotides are TGTGCCAGCAGCTTGGGGCCCTATAGCAATCAGCCCCAGCATTTT. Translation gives CASSLGPYSNQPQHF.

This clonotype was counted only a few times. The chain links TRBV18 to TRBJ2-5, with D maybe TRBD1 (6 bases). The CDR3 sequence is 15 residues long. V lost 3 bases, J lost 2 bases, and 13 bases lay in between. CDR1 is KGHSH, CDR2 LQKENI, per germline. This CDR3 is CASSPAGTTQETQYF. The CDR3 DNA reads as TGTGCCAGCTCACCGGCCGGGACAACTCAAGAGACCCAGTACTTC. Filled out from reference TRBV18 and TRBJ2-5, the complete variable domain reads NAGVMQNPRHLVRRRGQEARLRCSPMKGHSHVYWYRQLPEEGLKFMVYLQKENIIDESGMPKERFSAEFPKEGPSILRIQQVVRGDSAAYFCASSPAGTTQETQYFGPGTRLLVL.

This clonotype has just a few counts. CDR3 protein: CASSYGKPGQGVYEQYF. CDR3 sequence (DNA): TGTGCCAGCAGTTACGGAAAACCGGGACAGGGGGTTTACGAGCAGTACTTC. The chain joins TRBV6-5 to TRBJ2-7; 11 bases map to TRBD1. This CDR3 spans 17 amino acids. CDR1 and CDR2 from the germline V gene are MNHEY and SVGAGI. V gave up 2 bases and J gave up 4 bases; unmatched junction bases: 10.

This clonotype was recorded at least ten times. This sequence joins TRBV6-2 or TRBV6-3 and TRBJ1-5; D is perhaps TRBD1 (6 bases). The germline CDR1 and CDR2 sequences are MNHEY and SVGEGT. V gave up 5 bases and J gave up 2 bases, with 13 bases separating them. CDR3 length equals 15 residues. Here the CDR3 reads CASSEEDSRNQPQHF. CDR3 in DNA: TGTGCCAGCAGTGAAGAGGACAGCCGCAATCAGCCCCAGCATTTT.

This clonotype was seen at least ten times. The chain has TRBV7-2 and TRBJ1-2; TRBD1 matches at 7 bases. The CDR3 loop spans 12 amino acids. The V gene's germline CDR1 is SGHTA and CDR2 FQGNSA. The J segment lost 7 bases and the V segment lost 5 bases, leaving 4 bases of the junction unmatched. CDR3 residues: CASSETGSGYTF. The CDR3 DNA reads TGTGCCAGCAGCGAGACAGGGAGTGGCTACACCTTC.

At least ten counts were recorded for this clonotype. The CDR3 DNA reads TGTGCCAGCAGTTCATTAGATCTCGAGCAGTACTTC. Translating it yields CASSSLDLEQYF. The chain links TRBV6-5 to TRBJ2-7, with D unclear. The CDR3 runs to 12 residues. CDR1 and CDR2 (germline): MNHEY, SVGAGI. Trimming took 4 bases from V and 6 from J, leaving 10 bases between them.

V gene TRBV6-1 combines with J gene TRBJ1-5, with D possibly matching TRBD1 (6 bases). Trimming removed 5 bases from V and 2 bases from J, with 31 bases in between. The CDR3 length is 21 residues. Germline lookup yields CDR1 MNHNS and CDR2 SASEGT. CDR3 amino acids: CASSPLGRTAVPYFGNQPQHF. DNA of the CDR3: TGTGCCAGCAGTCCACTGGGTCGGACAGCCGTACCGTACTTTGGCAATCAGCCCCAGCATTTT.

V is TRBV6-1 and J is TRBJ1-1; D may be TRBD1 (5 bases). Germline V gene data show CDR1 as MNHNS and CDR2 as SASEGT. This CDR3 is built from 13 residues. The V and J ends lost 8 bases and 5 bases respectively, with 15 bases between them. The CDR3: CASAGSGGTEAFF. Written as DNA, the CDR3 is TGTGCCAGCGCCGGATCCGGGGGAACTGAAGCTTTCTTT.

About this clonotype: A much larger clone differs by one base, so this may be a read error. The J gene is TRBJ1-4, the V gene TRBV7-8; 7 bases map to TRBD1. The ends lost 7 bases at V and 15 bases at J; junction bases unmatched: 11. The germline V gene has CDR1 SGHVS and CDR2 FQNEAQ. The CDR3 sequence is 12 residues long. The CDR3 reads CASNILGQRMFF. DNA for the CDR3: TGTGCCAGCAACATACTGGGACAGAGGATGTTTTTT.

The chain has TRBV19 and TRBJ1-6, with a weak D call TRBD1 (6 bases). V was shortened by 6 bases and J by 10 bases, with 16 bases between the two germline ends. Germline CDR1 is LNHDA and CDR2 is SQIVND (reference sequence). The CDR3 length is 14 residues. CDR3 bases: TGTGCCAGTAGGGACGGGGCAAGGGGGTCACCCCTCCACTTT. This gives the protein CASRDGARGSPLHF.

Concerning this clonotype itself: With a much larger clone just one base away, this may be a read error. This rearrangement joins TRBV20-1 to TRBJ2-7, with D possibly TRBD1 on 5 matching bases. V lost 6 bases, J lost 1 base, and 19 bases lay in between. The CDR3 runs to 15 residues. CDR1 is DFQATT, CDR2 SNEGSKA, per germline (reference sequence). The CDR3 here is CSAEHTGEQSYEQYF. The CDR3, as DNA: TGCAGTGCCGAACACACAGGCGAACAATCCTACGAGCAGTACTTC.

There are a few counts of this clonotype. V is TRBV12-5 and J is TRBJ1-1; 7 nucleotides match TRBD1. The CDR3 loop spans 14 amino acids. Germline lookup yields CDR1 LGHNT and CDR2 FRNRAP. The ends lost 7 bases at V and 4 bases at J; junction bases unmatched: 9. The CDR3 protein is CASAWGGQLTEAFF. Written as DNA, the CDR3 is TGTGCTAGTGCCTGGGGGGGACAGCTCACTGAAGCTTTCTTT.

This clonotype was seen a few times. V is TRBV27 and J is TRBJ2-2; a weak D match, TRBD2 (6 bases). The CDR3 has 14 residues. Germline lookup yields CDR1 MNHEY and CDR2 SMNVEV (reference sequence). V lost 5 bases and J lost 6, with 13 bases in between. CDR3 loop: CASSPGTYPGELFF. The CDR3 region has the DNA TGTGCCAGCAGTCCTGGGACTTATCCCGGGGAGCTGTTTTTT.

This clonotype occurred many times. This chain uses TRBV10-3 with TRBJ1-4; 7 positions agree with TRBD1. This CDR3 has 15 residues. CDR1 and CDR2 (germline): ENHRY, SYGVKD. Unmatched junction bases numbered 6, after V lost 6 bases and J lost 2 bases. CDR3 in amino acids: CAISSQGGTNEKLFF. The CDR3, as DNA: TGTGCCATCAGCTCCCAAGGGGGCACTAATGAAAAACTGTTTTTT.